These 21 T cell receptor beta chains were all obtained from the same sample, sequenced in a study of blood T cells in healthy people across ages. Through a sample-barcoded 5' primer and a J-beta primer mix, a second PCR was run for roughly 6 to 12 cycles. MiXCR, applied by TCRdb to the 5' RACE reads, yields one record per CDR3 protein. Counted here are roughly 500,000 distinct CDR3 sequences, less than 25% occurring once; the ten biggest clones make up just over 8.5%. These data were likewise used in another study, on T cells of mothers and their children.

What was sequenced was blood. These receptors all stem from a boy aged 10-17 years in good health.

The V gene is TRBV5-5, the J gene TRBJ2-7, with D possibly being TRBD1 (7 bases). CDR3 length: 13 amino acids. Germline lookup yields CDR1 SGHKS and CDR2 YYEKEE (reference sequence). Trimming took off 5 bases at V and 3 bases at J, with 12 bases between the two ends. The DNA for the CDR3 is TGTGCCAGCAGACGGGGGACAGACTACGAGCAGTACTTC. Translated, it gives CASRRGTDYEQYF.

This chain uses TRBV6-5 with TRBJ2-3, with TRBD2 matching 14 bases. CDR1 MNHEY and CDR2 SVGAGI come from the germline V gene. Germline trimming cut 2 bases from V and 6 bases from J; bases unmatched to any gene: 7. CDR3 size: 17 residues. DNA for the CDR3: TGTGCCAGCAGTTACGGGACTAGCGGGAGTGGGGGGGATACGCAGTATTTT. This sequence encodes CASSYGTSGSGGDTQYF.

V is TRBV7-8 and J is TRBJ1-4; 7 nucleotides agree with TRBD1. V gave up 5 bases and J gave up 7 bases; unmatched junction bases: 19. The CDR3 length is 18 residues. Germline V gene lookup returns CDR1 SGHVS and CDR2 FQNEAQ. CDR3 protein: CASSQSHRGQLLTEKLFF. CDR3 sequence (DNA): TGTGCCAGCAGCCAATCGCATCGGGGACAGTTGTTGACTGAAAAACTGTTTTTT. Variable domain in full (rest from reference TRBV7-8 and TRBJ1-4): GAGVSQSPRYKVAKRGQDVALRCDPISGHVSLFWYQQALGQGPEFLTYFQNEAQLDKSGLPSDRFFAERPEGSVSTLKIQRTQQEDSAVYLCASSQSHRGQLLTEKLFFGSGTQLSVL.

The chain carries TRBV6-2 or TRBV6-3 and TRBJ2-1; 11 nucleotides line up with TRBD1. V lost 0 bases and J lost 7; bases outside the gene matches: 5. The CDR3 runs 16 residues. The germline CDR1 and CDR2 sequences are MNHEY and SVGEGT. The CDR3 sequence is CASSYSGTGGRNEQFF. The DNA for the CDR3 is TGTGCCAGCAGTTACTCTGGGACAGGGGGTCGGAATGAGCAGTTCTTC.

A note on this clonotype: At one end the junction does not follow the germline gene, possibly because of a read error. The chain recombines TRBV9 with TRBJ2-5; TRBD2 might be the D (7 bases). The CDR3 consists of 16 residues. Germline V gene data show CDR1 as SGDLS and CDR2 as YYNGEE. CDR3 in amino acids: CASSVEGGGNLYEQCF. CDR3 DNA: TGTGCCAGCAGCGTAGAGGGGGGGGGAAATCTCTACGAGCAATGCTTC.

This clonotype was seen a few times. The gene calls are TRBV7-8 and TRBJ2-1; maybe TRBD2 (6 bases). The V end lost 3 bases, the J end lost 5 bases, and 11 bases lay between the germline ends. The CDR3 extends over 14 amino acids. Looked up from germline, CDR1 is SGHVS and CDR2 is FQNEAQ. The CDR3 region has the DNA TGTGCCAGCAGCTTGGGGACTGCGAACAATGAGCAGTTCTTC. It encodes CASSLGTANNEQFF.

CDR3 in amino acids: CSARDFATSGNEQFF. The CDR3, as DNA: TGCAGTGCTAGAGATTTCGCGACTAGCGGCAATGAGCAGTTCTTC. This chain links TRBV20-1 with TRBJ2-1; 9 bases agree with TRBD2. There are 15 residues in the CDR3. Per the germline V gene, CDR1 is DFQATT and CDR2 is SNEGSKA (reference sequence). Germline trimming cut 0 bases from V and 6 bases from J; bases unmatched to any gene: 6.

The J gene is TRBJ2-1, the V gene TRBV30; 10 bases align to TRBD2. The CDR3 length is 14 residues. Germline CDR1 is GTSNPN and CDR2 is SVGIG (reference sequence). Trimming cost V 3 bases and J 4 bases; bases outside gene matches: 3. CDR3 DNA sequence: TGTGCCTGGAGAAGCGGGGGGGAATACAATGAGCAGTTCTTC. Protein product: CAWRSGGEYNEQFF.

This clonotype showed up just a few times. The chain carries TRBV28 and TRBJ2-7; 9 nucleotides align to TRBD1. The CDR3 totals 15 residues. J gave up 5 bases and V 6 bases, and 11 bases lay outside the gene matches. Germline V gives CDR1 MDHEN, CDR2 SYDVKM. The DNA of the CDR3 is TGTGCCAGCAGCACTTCGGGGACAGGGTTCCACGAGCAGTACTTC. Translated: CASSTSGTGFHEQYF.

The chain has TRBV11-2 and TRBJ2-1, with 7 bases identical to TRBD2. The CDR3 runs to 14 residues. The V segment lost 5 bases and the J segment 7 bases; nucleotides outside the gene matches: 8. Per the germline V gene, CDR1 is SGHAT and CDR2 is FQNNGV. The chain's CDR3 is CASSPNGRVNEQFF. As DNA, the CDR3 is TGTGCCAGCAGCCCCAATGGGAGGGTGAATGAGCAGTTCTTC.

The rearrangement joins TRBV4-3 to TRBJ2-5; 9 bases align to TRBD2. The DNA end lines up better with TRBJ2-7; the J call may be wrong. Germline V gene lookup returns CDR1 LGHNA and CDR2 YSLEER. CDR3 length: 15 amino acids. The CDR3 sequence is CASSQGRLAAYEQYF. The CDR3 DNA reads as TGCGCCAGCAGCCAAGGACGACTAGCGGCCTACGAGCAGTACTTC.

The CDR3 DNA reads as TGTGCCAGCAGTTTTGAGTTTAGCTCTGGAAACACCATATATTTT. Its translation is CASSFEFSSGNTIYF. V and J are TRBV28 and TRBJ1-3; D is unresolved. Germline V gene sequence: CDR1 MDHEN, CDR2 SYDVKM. This CDR3 spans 15 amino acids. The V and J ends lost 3 bases and 0 bases respectively, with 9 bases between them.

The CDR3 nucleotides read TGTGCCAGCAGTTTTAGTATCGGGGACAACTTCTCCTACGAGCAGTACTTC. Its translation: CASSFSIGDNFSYEQYF. This rearrangement joins TRBV28 to TRBJ2-7; perhaps TRBD1 as D (6 bases). The CDR3 is made up of 17 amino acids. V dropped 3 bases and J dropped 0 bases, with 18 bases sitting between them. Germline CDR1 reads MDHEN; CDR2 reads SYDVKM. Full variable domain (outside the CDR3, taken from reference TRBV28 and TRBJ2-7): DVKVTQSSRYLVKRTGEKVFLECVQDMDHENMFWYRQDPGLGLRLIYFSYDVKMKEKGDIPEGYSVSREKKERFSLILESASTNQTSMYLCASSFSIGDNFSYEQYFGPGTRLTVT.

This clonotype has only a few counts. The V call is TRBV9, the J call TRBJ1-1; D call uncertain. The CDR3 runs 13 residues. Germline assignment: CDR1 SGDLS and CDR2 YYNGEE. V shed 4 bases and J shed 7 bases, with 14 bases lying between them. The CDR3 region has the DNA TGTGCCAGCAGCCCCCGTTCCTACATTGAAGCTTTCTTT. This encodes CASSPRSYIEAFF.

This clonotype has more than one count but fewer than ten. V usage is TRBV28 and J usage is TRBJ1-2; TRBD1 might be the D (5 bases). CDR3 size: 14 residues. V shed 5 bases and J shed 3 bases, with 13 bases lying between them. CDR1 and CDR2 from the germline V gene are MDHEN and SYDVKM. CDR3 coding DNA: TGTGCCAGCAGTCCCTCTGGGGCGTACTATGGCTACACCTTC. Protein sequence: CASSPSGAYYGYTF.

This clonotype was seen many times. The V and J genes are TRBV5-1 and TRBJ1-1; D possibly corresponds to TRBD1 (6 bases). CDR1 is SGHRS, CDR2 YFSETQ, per germline. The CDR3 length is 13 residues. V shed 5 bases and J shed 3 bases, with 11 bases lying between them. The CDR3 bases are TGCGCCAGCAGGAGCAGGGGAGACACTGAAGCTTTCTTT. Amino acid sequence: CASRSRGDTEAFF.

V usage is TRBV14 and J usage is TRBJ2-2; 8 bases agree with TRBD2. Losses at the gene ends were 0 bases for V and 6 bases for J; bases not matched to a gene: 9. The CDR3 spans 17 residues. Per germline, CDR1 SGHDN and CDR2 FVKESK. CDR3 protein: CASSQDLGAGVAGELFF. CDR3 sequence (DNA): TGTGCCAGCAGCCAAGACTTAGGAGCGGGAGTTGCCGGGGAGCTGTTTTTT.

The chain links TRBV11-3 to TRBJ1-1; D is undetermined. V lost 5 bases and J 6 bases, leaving 13 bases between the germline ends. CDR1 and CDR2 from the germline V gene are SGHNT and YENEEA. The CDR3 runs to 13 residues. The CDR3 DNA reads TGTGCCAGCAGCCCCTCTTATTCAGCTGAAGCTTTCTTT. Translation gives CASSPSYSAEAFF.

The sample holds many counts of this clonotype. The chain carries TRBV6-5 and TRBJ2-5; D possibly matches TRBD1 or TRBD2 (5 bases each). The germline gives CDR1 MNHEY, CDR2 SVGAGI. Deletions cut 6 bases from V and 2 bases from J, with 13 bases between. This CDR3 comprises 14 residues. CDR3 bases: TGTGCCAGCAGCCGAAGAGGGGTTCAAGAGACCCAGTACTTC. Amino acids: CASSRRGVQETQYF.

This clonotype has more than one count but fewer than ten. The V gene is TRBV20-1, the J gene TRBJ2-3; 7 bases map to TRBD1. This CDR3 has 16 residues. The germline V gene has CDR1 DFQATT and CDR2 SNEGSKA (reference sequence). The V gene end was trimmed by 3 bases and the J gene end by 0 bases; junction bases not matched to a gene: 9. For the CDR3, the DNA is TGCAGTGCTAGTCCCATCCGGGACAGCAGCACAGATACGCAGTATTTT. Its protein is CSASPIRDSSTDTQYF.

Note on this clonotype: At one end the junction does not follow the germline gene, possibly because of a read error. The chain carries TRBV2 and TRBJ2-5, with TRBD2 identical over 10 bases. Germline CDR1 reads SNHLY; CDR2 reads FYNNEI. The CDR3 contains 12 residues. Written as DNA, the CDR3 is TGTGCCAGCAGTGGGAGCGGGAGGGCCGAGTTCTTC. Translating it yields CASSGSGRAEFF. Filled out from reference TRBV2 and TRBJ2-5, the complete variable domain reads EPEVTQTPSHQVTQMGQEVILRCVPISNHLYFYWYRQILGQKVEFLVSFYNNEISEKSEIFDDQFSVERPDGSNFTLKIRSTKLEDSAMYFCASSGSGRAEFFGPGTRLLVL.